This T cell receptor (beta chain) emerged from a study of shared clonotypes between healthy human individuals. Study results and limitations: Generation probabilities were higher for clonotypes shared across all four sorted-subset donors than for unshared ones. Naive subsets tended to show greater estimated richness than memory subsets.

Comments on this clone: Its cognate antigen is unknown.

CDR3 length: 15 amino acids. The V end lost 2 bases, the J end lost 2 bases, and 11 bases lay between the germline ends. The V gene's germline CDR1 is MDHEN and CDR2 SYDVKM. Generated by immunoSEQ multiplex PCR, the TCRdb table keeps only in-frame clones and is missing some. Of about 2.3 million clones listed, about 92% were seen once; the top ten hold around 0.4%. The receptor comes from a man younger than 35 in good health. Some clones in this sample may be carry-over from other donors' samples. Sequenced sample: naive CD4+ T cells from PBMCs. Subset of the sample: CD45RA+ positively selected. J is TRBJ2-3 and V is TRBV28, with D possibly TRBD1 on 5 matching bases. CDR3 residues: CASSLTPGATDTQYF. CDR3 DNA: TGTGCCAGCAGTTTAACACCTGGGGCCACAGATACGCAGTATTTT.